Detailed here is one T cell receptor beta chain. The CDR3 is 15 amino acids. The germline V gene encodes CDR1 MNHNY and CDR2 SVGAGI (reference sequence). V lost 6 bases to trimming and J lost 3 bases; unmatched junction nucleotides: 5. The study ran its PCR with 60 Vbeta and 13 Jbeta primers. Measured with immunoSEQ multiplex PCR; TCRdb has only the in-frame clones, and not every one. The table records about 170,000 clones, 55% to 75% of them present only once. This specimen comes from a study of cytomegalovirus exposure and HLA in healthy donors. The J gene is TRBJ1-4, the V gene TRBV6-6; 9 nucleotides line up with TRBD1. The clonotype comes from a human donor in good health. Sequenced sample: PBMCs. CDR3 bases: TGTGCCAGCAGCCGACAGGGGGTTGCTAATGAAAAACTGTTTTTT. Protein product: CASSRQGVANEKLFF.